What follows are 4 T cell receptor beta chains derived from one specimen sequenced in a study of beta chain features in type 1 diabetes. Expressed TCRB transcripts got sequenced, as all isolated RNA was reverse transcribed. This table comes from immunoSEQ multiplex PCR, and its TCRdb copy is limited to in-frame clones, with some not included. The data contain 200,000 to 300,000 clones, around 14% of them singletons. The sequenced material came from naive CD4+ T cells from blood. Source of these receptors: a woman aged 40 to 49 in good health.

This clone has at least ten counts. The V gene is TRBV7-9, the J gene TRBJ2-1; D is undetermined. Per the germline V gene, CDR1 is SEHNR and CDR2 is FQNEAQ (reference sequence). Deletions cut 7 bases from V and 5 bases from J, with 9 bases between. This CDR3 comprises 12 residues. CDR3 residues: CASIRSDNEQFF. CDR3 coding DNA: TGTGCCAGCATCCGGAGCGACAATGAGCAGTTCTTC.

The chain joins TRBV9 to TRBJ2-7, with TRBD2 matching 8 bases. The germline gives CDR1 SGDLS, CDR2 YYNGEE. Trimming removed 2 bases from V and 1 base from J; junction bases left unmatched: 14. This CDR3 has 18 residues. CDR3 sequence (DNA): TGTGCCAGCAGCGTTCGAGGAGGACTAGCCCCCTTTTCCTACGAGCAGTACTTC. Translated, it gives CASSVRGGLAPFSYEQYF.

The chain links TRBV2 to TRBJ2-4, with 8 nucleotides matching TRBD1. This CDR3 is 15 amino acids long. Germline CDR1 and CDR2: SNHLY and FYNNEI. V was pared by 8 bases and J by 9 bases, with 15 bases of the junction left unmatched. As DNA, the CDR3 is TGTGCCAGCCGTATTGGACAGGGAAGAGCTAGCATTCAGTACTTC. It encodes CASRIGQGRASIQYF.

The gene calls are TRBV11-2 and TRBJ2-5; no clear D gene. This CDR3 has 13 residues. The V and J ends lost 5 bases and 5 bases respectively, with 12 bases between them. Germline loops: CDR1 SGHAT, CDR2 FQNNGV. The CDR3 nucleotides read TGTGCCAGCAGCGCGAGAGAGGTGGAGACCCAGTACTTC. Translated, it gives CASSAREVETQYF.